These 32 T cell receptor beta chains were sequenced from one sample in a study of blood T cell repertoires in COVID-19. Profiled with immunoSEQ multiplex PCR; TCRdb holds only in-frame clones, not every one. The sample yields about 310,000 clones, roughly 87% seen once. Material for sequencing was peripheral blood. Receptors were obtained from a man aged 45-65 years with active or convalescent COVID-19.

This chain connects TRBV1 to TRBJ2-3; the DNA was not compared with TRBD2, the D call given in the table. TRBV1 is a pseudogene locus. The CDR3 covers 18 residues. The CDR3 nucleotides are TGCACCAGCAGCCAAGATCGAGGGAGCGGGGGAAGCACAGATACGCAGTATTTT. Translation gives CTSSQDRGSGGSTDTQYF.

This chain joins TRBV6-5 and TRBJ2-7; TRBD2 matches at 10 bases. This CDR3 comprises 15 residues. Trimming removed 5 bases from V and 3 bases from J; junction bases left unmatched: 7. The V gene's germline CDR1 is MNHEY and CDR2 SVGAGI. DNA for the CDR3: TGTGCCAGCAGTAGTAATAGCGGGGGGCACTACGAGCAGTACTTC. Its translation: CASSSNSGGHYEQYF.

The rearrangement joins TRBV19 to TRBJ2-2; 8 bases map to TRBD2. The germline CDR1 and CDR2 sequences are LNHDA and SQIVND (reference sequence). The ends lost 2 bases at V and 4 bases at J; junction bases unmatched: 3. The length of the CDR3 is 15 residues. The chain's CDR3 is CASSIIGGATGELFF. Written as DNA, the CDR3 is TGTGCCAGTAGTATAATCGGGGGGGCCACCGGGGAGCTGTTTTTT. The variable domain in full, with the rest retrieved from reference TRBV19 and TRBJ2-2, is DGGITQSPKYLFRKEGQNVTLSCEQNLNHDAMYWYRQDPGQGLRLIYYSQIVNDFQKGDIAEGYSVSREKKESFPLTVTSAQKNPTAFYLCASSIIGGATGELFFGEGSRLTVL.

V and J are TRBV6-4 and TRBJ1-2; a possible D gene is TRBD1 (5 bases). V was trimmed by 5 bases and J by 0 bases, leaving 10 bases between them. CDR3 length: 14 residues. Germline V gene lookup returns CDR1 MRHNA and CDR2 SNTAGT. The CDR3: CASSPSGANYGYTF. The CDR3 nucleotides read TGTGCCAGCAGTCCCTCGGGGGCTAACTATGGCTACACCTTC.

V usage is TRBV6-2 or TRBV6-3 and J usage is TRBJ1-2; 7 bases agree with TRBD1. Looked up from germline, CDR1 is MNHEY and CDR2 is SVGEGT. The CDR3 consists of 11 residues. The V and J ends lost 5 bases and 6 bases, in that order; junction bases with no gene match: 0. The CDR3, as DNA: TGTGCCAGCAGTGACAGGGATGGCTACACCTTC. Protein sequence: CASSDRDGYTF.

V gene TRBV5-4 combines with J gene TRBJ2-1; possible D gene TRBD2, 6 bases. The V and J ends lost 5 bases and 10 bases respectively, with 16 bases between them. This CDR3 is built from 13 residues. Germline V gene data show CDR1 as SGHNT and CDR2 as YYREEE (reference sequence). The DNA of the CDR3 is TGTGCCAGCAGGTCCGGGGGTGCTGGAGAGCAGTTCTTC. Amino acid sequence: CASRSGGAGEQFF.

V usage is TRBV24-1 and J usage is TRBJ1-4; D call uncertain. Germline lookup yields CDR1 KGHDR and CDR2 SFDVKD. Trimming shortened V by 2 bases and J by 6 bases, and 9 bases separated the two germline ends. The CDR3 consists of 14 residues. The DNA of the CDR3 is TGTGCCACCAGTGATTCCCGACAAGATGAAAAACTGTTTTTT. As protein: CATSDSRQDEKLFF.

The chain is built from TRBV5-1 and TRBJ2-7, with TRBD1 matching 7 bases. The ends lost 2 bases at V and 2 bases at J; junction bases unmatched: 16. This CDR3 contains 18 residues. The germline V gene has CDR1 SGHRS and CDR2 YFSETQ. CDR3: CASSFLPRTGDAAYEQYF. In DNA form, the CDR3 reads TGCGCCAGCAGCTTTTTACCGAGGACAGGCGACGCAGCCTACGAGCAGTACTTC.

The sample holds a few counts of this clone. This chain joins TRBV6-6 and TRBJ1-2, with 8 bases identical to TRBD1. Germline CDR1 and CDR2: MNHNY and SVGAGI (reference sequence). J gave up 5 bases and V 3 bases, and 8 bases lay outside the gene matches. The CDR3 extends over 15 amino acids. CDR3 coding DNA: TGTGCCAGCAGTTATTTCCGGGACAGGTCGTATGGCTACACCTTC. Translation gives CASSYFRDRSYGYTF.

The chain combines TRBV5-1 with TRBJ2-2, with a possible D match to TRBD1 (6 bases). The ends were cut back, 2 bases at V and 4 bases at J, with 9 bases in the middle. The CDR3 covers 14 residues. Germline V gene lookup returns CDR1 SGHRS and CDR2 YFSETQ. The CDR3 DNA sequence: TGCGCCAGCAGCTTCCAACAGGGCACCGGGGAGCTGTTTTTT. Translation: CASSFQQGTGELFF.

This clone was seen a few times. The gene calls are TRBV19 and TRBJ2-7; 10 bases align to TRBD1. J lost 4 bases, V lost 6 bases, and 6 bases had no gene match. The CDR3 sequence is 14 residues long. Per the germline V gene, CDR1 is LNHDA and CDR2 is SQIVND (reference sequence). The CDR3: CASRDRDRGYEQYF. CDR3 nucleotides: TGTGCCAGTAGGGACCGGGACAGGGGTTACGAGCAGTACTTC.

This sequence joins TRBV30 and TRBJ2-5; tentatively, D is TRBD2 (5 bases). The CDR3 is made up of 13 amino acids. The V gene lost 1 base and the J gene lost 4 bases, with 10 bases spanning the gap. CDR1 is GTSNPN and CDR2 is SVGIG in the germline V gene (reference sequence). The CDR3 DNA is TGTGCCTGGAGTGACGGGGTTCTAGAGACCCAGTACTTC. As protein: CAWSDGVLETQYF.

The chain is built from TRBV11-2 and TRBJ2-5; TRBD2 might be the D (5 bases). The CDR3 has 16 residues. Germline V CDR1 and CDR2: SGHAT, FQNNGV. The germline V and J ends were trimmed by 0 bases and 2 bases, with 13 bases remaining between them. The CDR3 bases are TGTGCCAGCAGCTTAGAGAAGGGCGGGCCTCAAGAGACCCAGTACTTC. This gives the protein CASSLEKGGPQETQYF.

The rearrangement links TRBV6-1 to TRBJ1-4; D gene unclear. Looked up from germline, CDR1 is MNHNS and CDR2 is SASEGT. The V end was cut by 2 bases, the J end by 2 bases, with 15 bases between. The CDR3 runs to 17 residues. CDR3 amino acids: CASSEFFGRSTNEKLFF. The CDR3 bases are TGTGCCAGCAGTGAATTTTTCGGGAGATCGACTAATGAAAAACTGTTTTTT.

For the CDR3, the DNA is TGTGCCAGCAGTTCCCACGGTCCTAATTCACCCCTCCACTTT. Translation gives CASSSHGPNSPLHF. The V call is TRBV28, the J call TRBJ1-6; D ambiguous. Trimming shortened V by 4 bases and J by 6 bases, and 10 bases separated the two germline ends. Germline CDR1 is MDHEN and CDR2 is SYDVKM. The CDR3 loop spans 14 amino acids.

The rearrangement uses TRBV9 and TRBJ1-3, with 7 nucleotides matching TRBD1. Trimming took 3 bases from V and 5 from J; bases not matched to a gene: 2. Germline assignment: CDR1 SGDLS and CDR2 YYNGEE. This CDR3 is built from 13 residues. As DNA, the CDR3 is TGTGCCAGCAGCGGGGGACAGCGAAACACCATATATTTT. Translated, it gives CASSGGQRNTIYF.

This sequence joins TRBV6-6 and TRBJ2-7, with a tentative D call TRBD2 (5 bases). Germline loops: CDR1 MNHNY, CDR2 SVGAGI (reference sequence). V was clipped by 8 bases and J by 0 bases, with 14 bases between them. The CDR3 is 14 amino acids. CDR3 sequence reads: CASEGSGSSYEQYF. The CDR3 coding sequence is TGTGCCAGCGAAGGGAGCGGCTCCTCCTACGAGCAGTACTTC.

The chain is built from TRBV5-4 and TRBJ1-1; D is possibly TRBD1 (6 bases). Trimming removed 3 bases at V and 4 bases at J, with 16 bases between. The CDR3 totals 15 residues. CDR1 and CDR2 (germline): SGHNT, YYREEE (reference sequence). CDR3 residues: CASSSRTGMGTEAFF. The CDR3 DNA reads TGTGCCAGCAGCTCCAGAACAGGGATGGGCACTGAAGCTTTCTTT. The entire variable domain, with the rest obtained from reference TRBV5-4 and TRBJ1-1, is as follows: ETGVTQSPTHLIKTRGQQVTLRCSSQSGHNTVSWYQQALGQGPQFIFQYYREEENGRGNFPPRFSGLQFPNYSSELNVNALELDDSALYLCASSSRTGMGTEAFFGQGTRLTVV.

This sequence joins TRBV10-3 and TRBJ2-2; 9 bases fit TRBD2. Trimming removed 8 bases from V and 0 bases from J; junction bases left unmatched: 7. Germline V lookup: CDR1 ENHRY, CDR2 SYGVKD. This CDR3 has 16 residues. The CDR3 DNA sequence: TGTGCCATCGCAGGGGCGGGAGGGTCGAACACCGGGGAGCTGTTTTTT. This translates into CAIAGAGGSNTGELFF.

CDR3 bases: TGTGCCAGCAGTCCTAAACAGGGGACGATCGGGGAGCTGTTTTTT. Its translation is CASSPKQGTIGELFF. The J gene is TRBJ2-2, the V gene TRBV5-4; 7 bases are a match to TRBD1. The germline V gene encodes CDR1 SGHNT and CDR2 YYREEE (reference sequence). The CDR3 loop spans 15 amino acids. The V segment lost 5 bases and the J segment 7 bases; nucleotides outside the gene matches: 11.

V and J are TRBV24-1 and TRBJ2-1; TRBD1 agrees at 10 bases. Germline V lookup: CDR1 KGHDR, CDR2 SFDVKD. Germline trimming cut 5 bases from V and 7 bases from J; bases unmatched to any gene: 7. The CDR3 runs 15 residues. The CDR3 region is CATSVRQGARNEQFF. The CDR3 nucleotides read TGTGCCACCAGTGTACGACAGGGGGCGCGAAATGAGCAGTTCTTC.

CDR3 sequence reads: CASSSRGQGATNEKLFF. The CDR3 DNA sequence: TGTGCCAGCAGTTCAAGAGGACAGGGGGCAACTAATGAAAAACTGTTTTTT. The chain is built from TRBV28 and TRBJ1-4; 10 bases fit TRBD1. Germline values: CDR1 MDHEN, CDR2 SYDVKM. The CDR3 covers 17 residues. The J segment lost 0 bases and the V segment lost 4 bases, leaving 5 bases of the junction unmatched. The variable domain in full, with the rest retrieved from reference TRBV28 and TRBJ1-4, is DVKVTQSSRYLVKRTGEKVFLECVQDMDHENMFWYRQDPGLGLRLIYFSYDVKMKEKGDIPEGYSVSREKKERFSLILESASTNQTSMYLCASSSRGQGATNEKLFFGSGTQLSVL.

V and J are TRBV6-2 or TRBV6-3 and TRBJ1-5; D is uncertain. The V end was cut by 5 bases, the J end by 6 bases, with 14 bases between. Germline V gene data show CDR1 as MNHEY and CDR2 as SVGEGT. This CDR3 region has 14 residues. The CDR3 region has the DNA TGTGCCAGCAGTACGGGCGGGCGGACTCAGCCCCAGCATTTT. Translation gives CASSTGGRTQPQHF.

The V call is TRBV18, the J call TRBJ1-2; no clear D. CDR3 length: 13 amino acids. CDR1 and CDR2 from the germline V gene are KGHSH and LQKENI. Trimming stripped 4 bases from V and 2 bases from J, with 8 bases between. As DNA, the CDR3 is TGTGCCAGCTCACGGGAGGTAAACTATGGCTACACCTTC. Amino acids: CASSREVNYGYTF.

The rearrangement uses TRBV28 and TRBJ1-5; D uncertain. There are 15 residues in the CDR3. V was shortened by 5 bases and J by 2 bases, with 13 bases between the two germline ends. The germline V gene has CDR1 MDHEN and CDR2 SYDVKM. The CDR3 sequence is CASSPHSLGNQPQHF. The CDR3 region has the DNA TGTGCCAGCAGTCCCCACTCATTGGGCAATCAGCCCCAGCATTTT.

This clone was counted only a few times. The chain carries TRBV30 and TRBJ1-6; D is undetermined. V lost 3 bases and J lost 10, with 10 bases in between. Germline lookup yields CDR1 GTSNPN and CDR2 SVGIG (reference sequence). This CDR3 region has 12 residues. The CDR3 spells CAWRASSSPLHF. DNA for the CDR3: TGTGCCTGGAGAGCCTCAAGCTCACCCCTCCACTTT.

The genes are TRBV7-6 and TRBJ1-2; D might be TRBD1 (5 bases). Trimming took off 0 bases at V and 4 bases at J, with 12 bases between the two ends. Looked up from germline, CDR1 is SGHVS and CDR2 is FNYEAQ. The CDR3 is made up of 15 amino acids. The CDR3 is CASSLAPVQGYGYTF. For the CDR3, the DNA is TGTGCCAGCAGCTTAGCCCCGGTGCAGGGCTATGGCTACACCTTC.

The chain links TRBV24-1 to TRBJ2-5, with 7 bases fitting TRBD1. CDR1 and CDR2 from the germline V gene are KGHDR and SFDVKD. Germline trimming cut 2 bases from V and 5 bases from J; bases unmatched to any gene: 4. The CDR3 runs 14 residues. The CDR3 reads CATSDSTGVETQYF. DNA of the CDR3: TGTGCCACCAGTGATTCCACAGGGGTGGAGACCCAGTACTTC.

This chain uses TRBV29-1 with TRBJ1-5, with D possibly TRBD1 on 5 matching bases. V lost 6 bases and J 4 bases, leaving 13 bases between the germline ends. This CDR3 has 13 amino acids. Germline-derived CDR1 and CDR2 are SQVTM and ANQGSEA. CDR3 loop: CSVRGGVNQPQHF. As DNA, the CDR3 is TGCAGCGTGAGGGGAGGGGTGAATCAGCCCCAGCATTTT.

The DNA of the CDR3 is TGTGCCAGCAGCAACCGACAGGGTCTTGGCACTGAAGCTTTCTTT. Protein: CASSNRQGLGTEAFF. The chain links TRBV7-8 to TRBJ1-1; 7 nucleotides match TRBD1. The CDR3 length is 15 residues. Germline-derived CDR1 and CDR2 are SGHVS and FQNEAQ. Trimming cost V 5 bases and J 4 bases; bases outside gene matches: 10.

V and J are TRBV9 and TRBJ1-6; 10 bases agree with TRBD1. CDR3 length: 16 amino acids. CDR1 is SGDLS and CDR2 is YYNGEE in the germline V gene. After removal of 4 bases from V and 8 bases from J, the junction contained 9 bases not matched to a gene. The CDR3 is CASSSDRGRPDSPLHF. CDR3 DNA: TGTGCCAGCAGCTCCGACAGGGGGCGCCCAGATTCACCCCTCCACTTT.

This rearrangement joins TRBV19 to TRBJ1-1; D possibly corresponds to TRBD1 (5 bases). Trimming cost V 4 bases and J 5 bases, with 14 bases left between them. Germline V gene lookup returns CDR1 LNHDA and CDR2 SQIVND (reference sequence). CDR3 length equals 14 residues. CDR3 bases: TGTGCCAGTAGTACAGGGATAGGGAAAACTGAAGCTTTCTTT. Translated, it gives CASSTGIGKTEAFF. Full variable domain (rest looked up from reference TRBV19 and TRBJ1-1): DGGITQSPKYLFRKEGQNVTLSCEQNLNHDAMYWYRQDPGQGLRLIYYSQIVNDFQKGDIAEGYSVSREKKESFPLTVTSAQKNPTAFYLCASSTGIGKTEAFFGQGTRLTVV.